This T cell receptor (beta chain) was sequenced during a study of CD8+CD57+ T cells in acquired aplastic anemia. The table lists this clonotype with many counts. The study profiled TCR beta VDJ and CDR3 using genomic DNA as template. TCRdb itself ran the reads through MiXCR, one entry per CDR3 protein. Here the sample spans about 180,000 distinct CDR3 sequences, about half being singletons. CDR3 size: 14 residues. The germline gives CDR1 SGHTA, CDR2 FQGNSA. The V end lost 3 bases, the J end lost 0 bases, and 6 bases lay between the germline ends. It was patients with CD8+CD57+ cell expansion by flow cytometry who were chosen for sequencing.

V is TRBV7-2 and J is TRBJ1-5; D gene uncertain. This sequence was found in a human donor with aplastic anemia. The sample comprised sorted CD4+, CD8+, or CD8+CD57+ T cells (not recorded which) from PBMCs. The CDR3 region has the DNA TGTGCCAGCAGCTTCGACACTAGCAATCAGCCCCAGCATTTT. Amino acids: CASSFDTSNQPQHF.